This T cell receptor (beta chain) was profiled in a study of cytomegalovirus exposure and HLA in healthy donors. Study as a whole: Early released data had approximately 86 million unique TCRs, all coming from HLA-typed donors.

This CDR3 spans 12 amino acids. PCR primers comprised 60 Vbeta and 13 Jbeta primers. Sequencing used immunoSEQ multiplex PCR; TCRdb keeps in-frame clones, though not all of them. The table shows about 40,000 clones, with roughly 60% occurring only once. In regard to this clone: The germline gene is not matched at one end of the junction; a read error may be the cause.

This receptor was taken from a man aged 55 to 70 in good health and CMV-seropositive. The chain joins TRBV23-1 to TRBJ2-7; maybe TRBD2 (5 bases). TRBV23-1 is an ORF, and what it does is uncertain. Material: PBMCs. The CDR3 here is CASREDSFEQYF. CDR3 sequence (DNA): TGCGCCAGCAGGGAGGACTCCTTCGAGCAGTACTTC.